This TCR beta chain came from a study of molecular identifiers for immune sequencing clone quantification. Points from the study as a whole: Jurkat TCR RNA from one cell was spiked into more than 800,000 naive cells, and it was reportedly detectable there.

The CDR3 is 15 amino acids. V gave up 5 bases and J gave up 4 bases, with 17 bases separating them. Germline CDR1 and CDR2: SGHVS and FNYEAQ. On this clonotype itself: What it binds is unknown.

Library preparation followed earlier protocols using designated TCR primers. TCRdb ran MiXCR on the PCR reads and lists one entry per CDR3 protein. The table records nearly 650,000 distinct CDR3 sequences, about 25% of them present only once. This sequence was found in a human donor in good health. Some libraries in this study had Jurkat cell RNA spiked in. This chain connects TRBV7-6 to TRBJ1-1; possibly TRBD1 for D (6 bases). Material: naive CD8+ T cells from blood, with Jurkat cell RNA spiked in. The subset denotes: FACS-sorted CD8+CD4-CCR7+CD45RA+ naive T cells. The CDR3 region has the DNA TGTGCCAGCAGCCCTGGCCCCCAGGGGATCACTGAAGCTTTCTTT. It translates to CASSPGPQGITEAFF.